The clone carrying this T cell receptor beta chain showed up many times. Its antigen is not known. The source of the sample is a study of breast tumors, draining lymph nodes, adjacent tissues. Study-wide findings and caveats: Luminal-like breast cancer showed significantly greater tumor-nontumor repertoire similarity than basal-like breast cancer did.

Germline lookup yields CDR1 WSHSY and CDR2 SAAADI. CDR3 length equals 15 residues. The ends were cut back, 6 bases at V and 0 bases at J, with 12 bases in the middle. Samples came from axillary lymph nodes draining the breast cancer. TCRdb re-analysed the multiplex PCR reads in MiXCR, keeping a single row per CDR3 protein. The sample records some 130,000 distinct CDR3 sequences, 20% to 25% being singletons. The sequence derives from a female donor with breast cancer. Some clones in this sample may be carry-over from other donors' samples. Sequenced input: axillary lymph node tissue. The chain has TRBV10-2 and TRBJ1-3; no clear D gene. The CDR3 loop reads CASRDGLRSGNTIYF. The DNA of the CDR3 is TGCGCCAGCAGAGACGGACTTCGCTCTGGAAACACCATATATTTT.